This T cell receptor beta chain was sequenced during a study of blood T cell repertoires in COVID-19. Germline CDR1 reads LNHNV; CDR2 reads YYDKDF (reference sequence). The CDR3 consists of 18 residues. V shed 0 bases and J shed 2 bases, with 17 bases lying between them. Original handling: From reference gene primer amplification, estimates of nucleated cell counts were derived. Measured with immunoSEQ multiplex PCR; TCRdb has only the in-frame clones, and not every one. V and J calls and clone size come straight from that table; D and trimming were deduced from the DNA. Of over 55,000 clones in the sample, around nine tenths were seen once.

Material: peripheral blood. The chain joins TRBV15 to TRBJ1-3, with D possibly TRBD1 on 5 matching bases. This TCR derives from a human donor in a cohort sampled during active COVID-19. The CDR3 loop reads CATSRDREVGGAGNTIYF. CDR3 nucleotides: TGTGCCACCAGCAGAGATCGAGAGGTCGGGGGAGCTGGAAACACCATATATTTT.